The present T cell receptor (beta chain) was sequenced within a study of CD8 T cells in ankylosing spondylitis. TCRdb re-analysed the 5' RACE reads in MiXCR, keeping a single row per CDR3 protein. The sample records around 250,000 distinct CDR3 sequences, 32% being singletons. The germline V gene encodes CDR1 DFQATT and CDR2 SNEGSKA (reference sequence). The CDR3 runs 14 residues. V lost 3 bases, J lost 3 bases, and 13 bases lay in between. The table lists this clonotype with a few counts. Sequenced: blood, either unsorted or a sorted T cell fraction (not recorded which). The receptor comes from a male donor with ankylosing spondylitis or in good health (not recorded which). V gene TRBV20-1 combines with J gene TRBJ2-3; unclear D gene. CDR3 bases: TGCAGTGCTAGCGACCGACTTTGGACAGATACGCAGTATTTT. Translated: CSASDRLWTDTQYF.